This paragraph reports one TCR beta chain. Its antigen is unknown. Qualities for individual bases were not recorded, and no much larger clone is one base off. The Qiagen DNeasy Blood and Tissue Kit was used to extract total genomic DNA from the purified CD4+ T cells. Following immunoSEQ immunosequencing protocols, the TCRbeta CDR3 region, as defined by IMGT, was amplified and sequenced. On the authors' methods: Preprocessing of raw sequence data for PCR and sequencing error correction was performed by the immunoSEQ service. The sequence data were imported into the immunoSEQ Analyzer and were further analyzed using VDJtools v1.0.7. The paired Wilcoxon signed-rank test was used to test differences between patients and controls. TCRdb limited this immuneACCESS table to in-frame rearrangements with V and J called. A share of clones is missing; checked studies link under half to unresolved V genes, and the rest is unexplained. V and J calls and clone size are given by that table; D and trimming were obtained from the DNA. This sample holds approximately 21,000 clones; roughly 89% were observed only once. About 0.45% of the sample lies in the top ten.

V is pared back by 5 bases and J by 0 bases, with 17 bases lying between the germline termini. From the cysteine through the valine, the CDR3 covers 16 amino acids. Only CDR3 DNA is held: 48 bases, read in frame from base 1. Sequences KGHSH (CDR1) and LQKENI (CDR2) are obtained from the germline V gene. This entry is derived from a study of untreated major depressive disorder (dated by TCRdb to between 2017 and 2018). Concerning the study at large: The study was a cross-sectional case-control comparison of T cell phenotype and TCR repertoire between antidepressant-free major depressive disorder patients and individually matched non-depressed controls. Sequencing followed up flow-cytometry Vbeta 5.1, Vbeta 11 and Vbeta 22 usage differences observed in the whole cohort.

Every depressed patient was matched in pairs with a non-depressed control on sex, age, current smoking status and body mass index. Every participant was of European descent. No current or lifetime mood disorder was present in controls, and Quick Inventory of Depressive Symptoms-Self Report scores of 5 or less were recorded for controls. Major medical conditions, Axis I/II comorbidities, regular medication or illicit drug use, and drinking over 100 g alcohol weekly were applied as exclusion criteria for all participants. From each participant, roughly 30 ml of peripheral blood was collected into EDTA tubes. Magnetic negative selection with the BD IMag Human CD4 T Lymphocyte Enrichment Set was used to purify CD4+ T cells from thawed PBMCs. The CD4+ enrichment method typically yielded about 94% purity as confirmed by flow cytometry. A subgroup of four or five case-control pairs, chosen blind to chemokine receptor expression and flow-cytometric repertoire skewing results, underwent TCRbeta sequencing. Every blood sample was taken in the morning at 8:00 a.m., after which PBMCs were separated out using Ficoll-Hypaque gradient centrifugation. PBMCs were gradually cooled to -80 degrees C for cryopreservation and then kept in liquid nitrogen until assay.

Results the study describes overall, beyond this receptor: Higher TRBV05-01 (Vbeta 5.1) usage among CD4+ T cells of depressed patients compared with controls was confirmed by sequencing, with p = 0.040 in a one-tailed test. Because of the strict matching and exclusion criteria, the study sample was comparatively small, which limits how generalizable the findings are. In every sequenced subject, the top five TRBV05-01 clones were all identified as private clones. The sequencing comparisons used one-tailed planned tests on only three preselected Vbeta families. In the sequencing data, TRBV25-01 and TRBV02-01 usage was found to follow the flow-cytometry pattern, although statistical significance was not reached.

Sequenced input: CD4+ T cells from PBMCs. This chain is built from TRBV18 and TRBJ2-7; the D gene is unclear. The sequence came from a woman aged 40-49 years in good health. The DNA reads TGTGCCAGCTCAGAACGAAAGGGTTCCTACTCCTACGAGCAGTACGTC. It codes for CASSERKGSYSYEQYV.